This TCR beta chain derives from a study of T-cell reconstitution after alpha-beta-depleted transplantation in children. This sample's TCRbeta library carried unique molecular identifier barcodes. Via MiXCR, TCRdb re-called the PCR reads, giving one row per CDR3 protein. The sample lists 500,000 to 750,000 distinct CDR3 sequences, 10% to 15% seen once, with over 2% in the top ten. The ends were cut back, 4 bases at V and 2 bases at J, with 14 bases in the middle. The CDR3 length is 15 residues. Germline loops: CDR1 SEHNR, CDR2 FQNEAQ (reference sequence). This clonotype was counted at least ten times.

The sample was PBMCs, mostly from graft donor cells, taken 360 days after TCRalphabeta/CD19-depleted stem cell transplant. The chain joins TRBV7-9 to TRBJ2-5; D possibly corresponds to TRBD2 (6 bases). This TCR was recovered from a male patient younger than 18 who had a stem cell transplant for acute myeloid leukemia, so the T cells may come from the graft donor. This CDR3 reads CASSSPGLLQETQYF. The CDR3 coding sequence is TGTGCCAGCAGCTCTCCGGGACTGCTTCAAGAGACCCAGTACTTC. Drawing the rest from reference TRBV7-9 and TRBJ2-5, the complete variable domain is DTGVSQNPRHKITKRGQNVTFRCDPISEHNRLYWYRQTLGQGPEFLTYFQNEAQLEKSRLLSDRFSAERPKGSFSTLEIQRTEQGDSAMYLCASSSPGLLQETQYFGPGTRLLVL.